This record looks at one T cell receptor beta chain sequence and its context. Antigen: not known. Trimming removed 0 bases from V and 2 bases from J, with 8 bases in between. In germline, CDR1 is LGHNA, CDR2 YSLEER. The length of the CDR3 is 14 residues. The data stem from a study of CD8 T cells in ankylosing spondylitis. Making use of molecular barcodes, quantitative 5'-RACE generated TCR beta libraries. TCRdb reprocessed the 5' RACE reads via MiXCR and lists one record per CDR3 protein. Of 300,000 to 350,000 distinct CDR3 sequences listed, around 21% are singletons. Study-wide findings and caveats: Seemingly characteristic of ankylosing spondylitis blood was a TCR beta motif consisting of under 10 highly homologous variants. Reactive arthritis synovial fluid and blood were previously reported to contain some motif variants. As reported, disease-linked clones showed significant enrichment in matched ankylosing spondylitis synovial fluid.

The chain joins TRBV4-3 to TRBJ2-7; D ambiguous. Material for sequencing was blood, either unsorted or a sorted T cell fraction (not recorded which). The TCR sequence derives from a female donor with ankylosing spondylitis or in good health (not recorded which). Here the CDR3 reads CASSQDRGTYEQYF. The CDR3 DNA reads TGCGCCAGCAGCCAAGATAGAGGAACCTACGAGCAGTACTTC.